A selection of T cell receptor beta chains follows, all from one sample in a study of PD-L1 blockade in urothelial cancer. Assay: immunoSEQ multiplex PCR; the TCRdb copy retains only in-frame clones and omits some. The data contain 45,000 to 65,000 clones, 85% of them seen just once; the ten biggest clones take up less than 20%. Sequences were derived from PBMCs, sampled around atezolizumab (anti-PD-L1) treatment. Receptor source: a man aged 65 to 85 with urothelial cancer. CDR3s include the opening cysteine and the closing phenylalanine or tryptophan. The D gene is left open where the match is weak. Size is stated for part of the rows, as once, few or many counts, or as a class when the clone is expanded.

d_call clone_size j_call v_call cdr3_nt cdr3_aa
NA few TRBJ1-1 TRBV9 TGTGCCAGCAGCGGGGCGACAGGATCCAACACTGAAGCTTTCTTT CASSGATGSNTEAFF
NA few TRBJ1-3 TRBV7-9 TGTGCCAGCAGCTTAGTTCGGGGAGGGACTCTTCTATATGGAAACACCATATATTTT CASSLVRGGTLLYGNTIYF
NA NA TRBJ2-5 TRBV7-3 TGTGCCAGCAGCTTAACGTACTCAGGGGAAGAGACCCAGTACTTC CASSLTYSGEETQYF
TRBD1 NA TRBJ2-2 TRBV6-5 TGTGCCAGCAGACCCGGGACAGGGAACACCGGGGAGCTGTTTTTT CASRPGTGNTGELFF
NA NA TRBJ2-5 TRBV5-8 TGTGCCAGCAGCTTGGTCACTAATCAAGAGACCCAGTACTTC CASSLVTNQETQYF
TRBD1 NA TRBJ2-7 TRBV19 TGTGCCAGTAGTGTAAGGATGACAGGGAGTGCCTACGAGCAGTACTTC CASSVRMTGSAYEQYF
TRBD1 NA TRBJ1-5 TRBV18 TGTGCCAGCTCACCGACAGGGCATAATCAGCCCCAGCATTTT CASSPTGHNQPQHF
NA once TRBJ1-5 TRBV7-8 TGTGCCAGCAGCTTAGGGGGGGGGACCGGCAATCAGCCCCAGCATTTT CASSLGGGTGNQPQHF
TRBD1 once TRBJ2-3 TRBV5-1 TGCGCCAGCAGCGGGGACAGGGGGCGAACAGATACGCAGTATTTT CASSGDRGRTDTQYF
NA NA TRBJ2-3 TRBV12-1 TGTGCCAGCCTCGGGGGGGCGAAAGATACGCAGTATTTT CASLGGAKDTQYF
NA NA TRBJ2-5 TRBV2 TGTGCCAGCAGTGGCGGACAGTTACAAGAGACCCAGCACTTC CASSGGQLQETQHF
NA once TRBJ2-4 TRBV5-1 TGCGCCAGCAGCGAGGAGCTTGGCATTCAGTACTTC CASSEELGIQYF
TRBD2 NA TRBJ2-7 TRBV5-1 TGCGCCAGCAGCTTGGGTCTAGCGGGACCCTCCTACGAGCAGTACTTC CASSLGLAGPSYEQYF
TRBD1 NA TRBJ1-2 TRBV5-1 TGCGCCAGCAGCGGGCAGGGACAGGGACACTATGGCTACACCTTC CASSGQGQGHYGYTF
NA NA TRBJ1-1 TRBV2 TGTGCCAGCAGGTTCTGGACAGCTACTGAAGCTTTCTTT CASRFWTATEAFF
TRBD1 NA TRBJ2-2 TRBV6-1 TGTGCCAGCGGACAGGCCGCGAACACCGGGGAGCTGTTTTTT CASGQAANTGELFF
NA NA TRBJ2-3 TRBV5-4 TGTGCCAGCAGCTTGGACGCGTCAGGGATATACACCACAGATACGCAGTATTTT CASSLDASGIYTTDTQYF
NA few TRBJ2-1 TRBV5-1 TGCGCCAGCAGCTTCGCCGGGGAGCGCCTTAATGAGCAGTTCTTC CASSFAGERLNEQFF
TRBD2 once TRBJ2-2 TRBV15 TGTGCCACCAGAATGTTCGCCGGGCTAGCGGGAGCCGTCACCGGGGAGCTGTTTTTT CATRMFAGLAGAVTGELFF
TRBD1 NA TRBJ1-4 TRBV20-1 TGCAGTGCTCTGACAGGGTTCGGACTGTTTTTT CSALTGFGLFF
NA NA TRBJ2-7 TRBV5-1 TGCGCCAGCAGCCCACCCCCCGGGGGAGACTACGAGCAGTACTTC CASSPPPGGDYEQYF
NA NA TRBJ1-3 TRBV4-1 TGCGCCAGCAGCCAAGAGGAGCGTATCTCGACCATATATTTT CASSQEERISTIYF